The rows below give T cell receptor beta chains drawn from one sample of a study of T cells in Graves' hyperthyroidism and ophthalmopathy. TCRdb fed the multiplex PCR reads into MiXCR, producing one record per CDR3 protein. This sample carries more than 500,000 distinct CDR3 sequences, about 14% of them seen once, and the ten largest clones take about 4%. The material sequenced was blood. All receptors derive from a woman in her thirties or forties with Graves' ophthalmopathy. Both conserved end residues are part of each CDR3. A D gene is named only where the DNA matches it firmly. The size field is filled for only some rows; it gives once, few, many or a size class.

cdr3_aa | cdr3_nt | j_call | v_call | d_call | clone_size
CASSLSTSVYEQYF | TGTGCCAGCAGTTTATCCACTAGCGTTTACGAGCAGTACTTC | TRBJ2-7 | TRBV28 | TRBD2 | many
CASSYSFGDGYTF | TGTGCCAGCAGTTACTCTTTCGGGGATGGCTACACCTTC | TRBJ1-2 | TRBV6-5 | - | many
CASSFVAGDPEQYF | TGTGCCAGCAGCTTCGTGGCTGGGGACCCCGAGCAGTACTTC | TRBJ2-7 | TRBV11-2 | - | few
CATRASSNQPQHF | TGTGCCACCCGGGCGAGTAGCAATCAGCCCCAGCATTTT | TRBJ1-5 | TRBV24-1 | - | many
CACGKASGRAKNIQYF | TGTGCTTGCGGCAAGGCTAGCGGGAGAGCCAAAAACATTCAGTACTTC | TRBJ2-4 | TRBV2 | TRBD2 | -
CASSLLDRTGNTTYF | TGTGCCAGCAGTTTGCTAGACAGGACTGGAAACACCACATATTTT | TRBJ1-3 | TRBV27 | - | few
CASNLAGGGKNTEAFF | TGTGCCAGTAATTTGGCGGGGGGGGGGAAGAACACTGAAGCTTTCTTT | TRBJ1-1 | TRBV19 | - | -
CSVEDNYEQYF | TGCAGCGTAGAAGACAACTACGAGCAGTACTTC | TRBJ2-7 | TRBV29-1 | - | many
CASSSKDRAAFF | TGTGCCAGCAGTTCCAAGGACAGGGCAGCTTTCTTT | TRBJ1-1 | TRBV6-5 | TRBD1 | many
CASSQDRTSGQETQYF | TGCGCCAGCAGCCAAGATAGGACTAGCGGCCAAGAGACCCAGTACTTC | TRBJ2-5 | TRBV4-1 | TRBD2 | few
CSVGQDDSYEQYF | TGCAGCGTAGGGCAGGACGACTCCTACGAGCAGTACTTC | TRBJ2-7 | TRBV29-1 | - | few
CSVGAGGLETQYF | TGCAGCGTTGGGGCAGGGGGATTGGAGACCCAGTACTTC | TRBJ2-5 | TRBV29-1 | TRBD1 | many
CASSAAGDSATEAFF | TGTGCCAGCAGTGCCGCAGGAGATTCAGCCACTGAAGCTTTCTTT | TRBJ1-1 | TRBV5-4 | - | many
CASSLSPGYYEQYF | TGTGCCAGCAGTTTATCCCCAGGCTACTACGAGCAGTACTTC | TRBJ2-7 | TRBV12-3/TRBV12-4 | - | -
CASSPSWVGGYTF | TGTGCCAGCAGTCCCAGTTGGGTGGGTGGCTACACCTTC | TRBJ1-2 | TRBV28 | - | many
CASSYEHSKGEKLFF | TGTGCCAGCAGTTACGAACATTCCAAAGGGGAAAAACTGTTTTTT | TRBJ1-4 | TRBV6-5 | - | -
CAWSAASVRETQYF | TGTGCCTGGAGTGCCGCTAGCGTAAGAGAGACCCAGTACTTC | TRBJ2-5 | TRBV30 | - | -
CASGGSGANVLTF | TGTGCCAGCGGGGGGTCTGGGGCCAACGTCCTGACTTTC | TRBJ2-6 | TRBV12-3/TRBV12-4 | - | many
CASSEVVSTNTEAFF | TGTGCCAGCAGTGAAGTGGTCAGTACGAACACTGAAGCTTTCTTT | TRBJ1-1 | TRBV6-1 | - | many
CSVEKGTEAFF | TGCAGCGTTGAGAAGGGGACTGAAGCTTTCTTT | TRBJ1-1 | TRBV29-1 | - | many
CASSDKAEAFF | TGTGCCAGCAGTGACAAGGCTGAAGCTTTCTTT | TRBJ1-1 | TRBV6-1 | - | many
CASSYSSRLPGNTIYF | TGTGCCAGCAGTTACTCGTCGAGACTACCTGGAAACACCATATATTTT | TRBJ1-3 | TRBV6-2/TRBV6-3 | - | -
CASSFQLQETQYF | TGTGCCAGCAGCTTTCAGTTACAAGAGACCCAGTACTTC | TRBJ2-5 | TRBV5-5 | - | many
CASSTGGVFDEQYF | TGTGCCAGTAGTACAGGGGGAGTTTTCGACGAGCAGTACTTC | TRBJ2-7 | TRBV19 | TRBD1 | few
CASSYPTGRNQPQHF | TGTGCCAGCAGTTACCCGACAGGGCGCAATCAGCCCCAGCATTTT | TRBJ1-5 | TRBV6-5 | TRBD1 | -
CVSSSGYQETQYF | TGTGTCAGCAGCTCGGGATATCAAGAGACCCAGTACTTC | TRBJ2-5 | TRBV7-2 | - | -
CSARDWDSYSGNQPQHF | TGCAGTGCTAGAGATTGGGACAGCTACTCAGGCAATCAGCCCCAGCATTTT | TRBJ1-5 | TRBV20-1 | TRBD1 | few
CASSLAFTRVYEQYF | TGTGCCAGCAGCTTAGCTTTTACCAGGGTCTACGAGCAGTACTTC | TRBJ2-7 | TRBV7-2 | - | many
CASSPGGWGGVQETQYF | TGCGCCAGCAGCCCGGGGGGATGGGGGGGGGTCCAAGAGACCCAGTACTTC | TRBJ2-5 | TRBV4-1 | TRBD2 | -
CASSPRGIQETQYF | TGTGCCAGCAGTCCCCGCGGGATCCAAGAGACCCAGTACTTC | TRBJ2-5 | TRBV28 | - | few
CASSQDQSWAGELFF | TGCGCCAGCAGCCAAGATCAATCTTGGGCCGGGGAGCTGTTTTTT | TRBJ2-2 | TRBV4-1 | - | many
CSGWTDQETQYF | TGCAGCGGATGGACAGACCAAGAGACCCAGTACTTC | TRBJ2-5 | TRBV29-1 | - | many
CATRDRESNYGYTF | TGTGCCACACGGGACAGGGAATCTAACTATGGCTACACCTTC | TRBJ1-2 | TRBV6-1 | TRBD1 | many
CSVEPVAKNIQYF | TGCAGCGTTGAGCCTGTAGCCAAAAACATTCAGTACTTC | TRBJ2-4 | TRBV29-1 | - | -
CSARDGSSGSNEQFF | TGCAGTGCTAGAGATGGGTCTAGCGGGAGCAATGAGCAGTTCTTC | TRBJ2-1 | TRBV20-1 | TRBD2 | few